These 2 T cell receptor beta chains were sequenced from one sample in a study of T cell responses to AZD1222 COVID-19 vaccine. Assay: immunoSEQ multiplex PCR; the TCRdb copy retains only in-frame clones and omits some. The data hold some 120,000 clones, with 85% to 95% observed a single time. Specimen: peripheral blood, collected on day 0 of AZD1222 vaccination. These receptors were obtained from an adult in good health.

The rearrangement joins TRBV5-8 to TRBJ1-2; 7 positions agree with TRBD1. There are 16 residues in the CDR3. The trim removed 5 bases at V and 2 bases at J, leaving 12 bases unmatched. The germline gives CDR1 SGHTS, CDR2 YDEGEE. The DNA of the CDR3 is TGTGCCAGCAGATCCTATTGGGACAGCCAAAACTATGGCTACACCTTC. Amino acids: CASRSYWDSQNYGYTF.

V gene TRBV15 combines with J gene TRBJ1-4; maybe TRBD1 (6 bases). From germline, CDR1 is LNHNV and CDR2 YYDKDF (reference sequence). This CDR3 is 16 amino acids long. The V gene lost 0 bases and the J gene lost 3 bases, with 11 bases spanning the gap. Here the CDR3 DNA reads TGTGCCACCAGCAGAGATCGACAGGCCGCTAATGAAAAACTGTTTTTT. Protein: CATSRDRQAANEKLFF.